This entry concerns a single T cell receptor (beta chain). The antigen is not known. Germline is not matched at one junction end, which may reflect a read error. Amplification of TCR beta CDR3 regions used RNA transcripts. Scientists carried out first-round RT-PCR using HTBI primers and then a second-round multiplex PCR. Using its own MiXCR run on the multiplex PCR reads, TCRdb lists one record per CDR3 protein. The sample shows 170,000 or so distinct CDR3 sequences, approximately 40% of them seen only once. The record originates from a study of Graves' ophthalmopathy and Graves' hyperthyroidism. Overall study findings and caveats: Most clonotypes expanded in thyroid above 0.001 frequency were present in blood too.

Each donor who had ophthalmopathy showed moderate-to-severe activity, a CAS of ≥3, a NOSPECS of ≥4, and a duration under 3 months. Orbital computed tomography, together with clinical symptoms, serum thyroxine, TRAb and thyroid ultrasound, was used for diagnosis. Looked up from germline, CDR1 is MNHEY and CDR2 is SVGEGT. This CDR3 has 17 residues. The source material was peripheral blood. This clonotype was sampled from a man aged 25-40 years with Graves' ophthalmopathy. This chain joins TRBV6-2 or TRBV6-3 and TRBJ2-7, with a weak D call TRBD2 (5 bases). The CDR3 coding sequence is TGTGCCAGCAGCTACTCGTCTTCTAGGGAGAATCCCTACGAGCAGTACTTC. Its translation: CASSYSSSRENPYEQYF.